This T cell receptor beta chain was profiled in a study of siplizumab effects on memory and regulatory T cells. Worth noting for this clone: The antigen is undetermined.

An approximately 6-day coculture at 37°C was performed with the mixed lymphocyte reaction cells. Germline V gene sequence: CDR1 SGHNT, CDR2 YENEEA. The CDR3 runs to 13 residues. V lost 4 bases and J lost 5, with 8 bases in between. The repertoire was sequenced with immunoSEQ multiplex PCR; TCRdb's copy has only in-frame clones and lacks some. The sample lists fewer than 1,000 clones; around 73% were seen once. This chain links TRBV11-3 with TRBJ2-2; tentative D call: TRBD1 (5 bases). Sequencing input: CFSE-low (dividing) CD8+ T cells sorted from an allogeneic mixed lymphocyte reaction. This TCR derives from a human donor in good health; the cells came from an allogeneic mixed lymphocyte reaction. The CDR3 DNA follows: TGTGCCAGCAGCTGGGGCGATACCGGGGAGCTGTTTTTT. It encodes CASSWGDTGELFF.